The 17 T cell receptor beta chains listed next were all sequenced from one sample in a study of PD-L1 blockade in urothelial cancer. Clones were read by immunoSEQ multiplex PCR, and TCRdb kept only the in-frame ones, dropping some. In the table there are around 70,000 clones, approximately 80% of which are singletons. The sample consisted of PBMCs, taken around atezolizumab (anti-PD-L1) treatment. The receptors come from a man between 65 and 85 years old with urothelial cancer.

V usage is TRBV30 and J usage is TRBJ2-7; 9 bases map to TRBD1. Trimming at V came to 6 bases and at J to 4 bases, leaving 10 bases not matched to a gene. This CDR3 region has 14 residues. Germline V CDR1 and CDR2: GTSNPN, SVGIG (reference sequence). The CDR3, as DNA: TGTGCCTGTTCCTTCGGGACAGGGACGTACGAGCAGTACTTC. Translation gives CACSFGTGTYEQYF.

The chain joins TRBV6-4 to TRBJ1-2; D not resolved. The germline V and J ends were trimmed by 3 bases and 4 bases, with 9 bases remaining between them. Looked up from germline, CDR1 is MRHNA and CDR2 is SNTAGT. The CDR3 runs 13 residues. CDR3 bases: TGTGCCAGCAGTGAGCGGGGAGGCTATGGCTACACCTTC. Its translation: CASSERGGYGYTF.

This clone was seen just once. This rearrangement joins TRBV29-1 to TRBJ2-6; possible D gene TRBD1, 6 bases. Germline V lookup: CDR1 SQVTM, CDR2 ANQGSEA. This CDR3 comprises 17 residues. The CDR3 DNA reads TGCAGTGTATCCACAGGGAATAGGGCCTCTGGGGCCAACGTCCTGACTTTC. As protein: CSVSTGNRASGANVLTF. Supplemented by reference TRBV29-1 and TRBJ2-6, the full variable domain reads SAVISQKPSRDICQRGTSLTIQCQVDSQVTMMFWYRQQPGQSLTLIATANQGSEATYESGFVIDKFPISRPNLTFSTLTVSNMSPEDSSIYLCSVSTGNRASGANVLTFGAGSRLTVL.

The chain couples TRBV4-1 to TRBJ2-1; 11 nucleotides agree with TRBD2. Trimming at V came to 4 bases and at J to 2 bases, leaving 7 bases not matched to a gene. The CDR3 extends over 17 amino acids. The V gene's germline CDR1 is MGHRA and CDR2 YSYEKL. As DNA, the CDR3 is TGCGCCAGCAGCCGCGGTCCGACTAGCGGGGCCTACAATGAGCAGTTCTTC. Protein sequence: CASSRGPTSGAYNEQFF.

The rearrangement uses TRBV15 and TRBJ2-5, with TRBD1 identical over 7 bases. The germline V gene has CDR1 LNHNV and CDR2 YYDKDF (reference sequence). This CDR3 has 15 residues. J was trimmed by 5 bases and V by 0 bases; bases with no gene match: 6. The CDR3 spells CATSRDRQGRETQYF. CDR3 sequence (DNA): TGTGCCACCAGCAGAGATCGACAGGGCAGGGAGACCCAGTACTTC.

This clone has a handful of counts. The CDR3 DNA sequence: TGCAGCGCGGGACAGGGGAGCTACGAGCAGTACTTC. It translates to CSAGQGSYEQYF. The V and J genes are TRBV29-1 and TRBJ2-7; 10 positions agree with TRBD1. Germline V gives CDR1 SQVTM, CDR2 ANQGSEA. The ends lost 7 bases at V and 3 bases at J; junction bases unmatched: 3. CDR3 length: 12 residues.

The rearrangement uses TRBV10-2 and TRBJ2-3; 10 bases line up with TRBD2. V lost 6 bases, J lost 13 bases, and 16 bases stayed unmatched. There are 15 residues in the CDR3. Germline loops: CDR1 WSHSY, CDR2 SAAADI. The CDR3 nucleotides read TGCGCCAGCAGGGTCTTACTAGCGGGGTCCCAGCTGGAGTATTTT. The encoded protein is CASRVLLAGSQLEYF.

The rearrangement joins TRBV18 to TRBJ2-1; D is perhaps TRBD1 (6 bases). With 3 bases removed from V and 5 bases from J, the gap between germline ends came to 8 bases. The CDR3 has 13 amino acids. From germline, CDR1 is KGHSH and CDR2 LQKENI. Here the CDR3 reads CASSPGAHNEQFF. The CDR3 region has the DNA TGTGCCAGCTCACCGGGGGCTCACAATGAGCAGTTCTTC.

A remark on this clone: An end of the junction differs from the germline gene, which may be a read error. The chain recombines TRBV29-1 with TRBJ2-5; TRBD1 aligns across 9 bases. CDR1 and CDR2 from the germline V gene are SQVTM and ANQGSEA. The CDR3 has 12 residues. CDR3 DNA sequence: TGCAGCGTTGGACAGGGGGAAGAGGCCCAGTACTTC. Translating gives CSVGQGEEAQYF.

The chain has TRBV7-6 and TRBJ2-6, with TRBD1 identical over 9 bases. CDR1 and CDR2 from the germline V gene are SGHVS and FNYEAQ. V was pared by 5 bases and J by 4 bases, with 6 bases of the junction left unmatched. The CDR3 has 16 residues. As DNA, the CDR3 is TGTGCCAGCAGCGATAGGGGGACAGGGGGGGCCAACGTCCTGACTTTC. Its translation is CASSDRGTGGANVLTF.

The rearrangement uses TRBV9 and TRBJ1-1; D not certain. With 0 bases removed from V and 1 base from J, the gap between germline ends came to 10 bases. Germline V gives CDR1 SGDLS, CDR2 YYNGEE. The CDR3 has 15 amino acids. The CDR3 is CASSVATPGNTEAFF. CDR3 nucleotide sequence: TGTGCCAGCAGCGTAGCAACACCTGGGAACACTGAAGCTTTCTTT.

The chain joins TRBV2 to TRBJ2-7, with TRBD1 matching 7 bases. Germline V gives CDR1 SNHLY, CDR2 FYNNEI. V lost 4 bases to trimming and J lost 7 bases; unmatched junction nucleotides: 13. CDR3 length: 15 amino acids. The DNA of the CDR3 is TGTGCCAGCAGTGGACGCAGACAGGGAACGGGAGAGCAGTACTTC. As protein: CASSGRRQGTGEQYF.

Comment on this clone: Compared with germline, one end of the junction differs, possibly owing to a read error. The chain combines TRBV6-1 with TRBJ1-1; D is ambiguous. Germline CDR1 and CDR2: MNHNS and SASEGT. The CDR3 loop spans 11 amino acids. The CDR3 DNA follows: TGTGCCAGCAGTGAACTCAGGTCGGGGATTTTT. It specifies CASSELRSGIF.

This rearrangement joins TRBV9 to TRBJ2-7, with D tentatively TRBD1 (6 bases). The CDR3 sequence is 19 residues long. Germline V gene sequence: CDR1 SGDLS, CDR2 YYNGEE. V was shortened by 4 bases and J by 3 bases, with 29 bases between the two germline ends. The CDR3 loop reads CASSLSPQGPPLAGYEQYF. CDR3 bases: TGTGCCAGCAGCCTTAGCCCGCAGGGGCCCCCCTTAGCCGGCTACGAGCAGTACTTC.

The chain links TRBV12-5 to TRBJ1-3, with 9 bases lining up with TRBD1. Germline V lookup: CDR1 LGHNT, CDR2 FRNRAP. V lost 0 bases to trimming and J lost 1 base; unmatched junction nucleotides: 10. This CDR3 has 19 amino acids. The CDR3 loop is CASGLVEGTGSLSGNTIYF. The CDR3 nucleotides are TGTGCTAGTGGTTTGGTAGAAGGGACAGGGAGCTTATCTGGAAACACCATATATTTT.

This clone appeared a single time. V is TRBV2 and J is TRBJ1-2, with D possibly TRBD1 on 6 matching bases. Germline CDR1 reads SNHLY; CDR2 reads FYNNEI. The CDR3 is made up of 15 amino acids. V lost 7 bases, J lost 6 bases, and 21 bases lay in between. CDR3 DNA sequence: TGTGCCAGCATCAGGTCTCAGGGGTATTACAATGGCTACACCTTC. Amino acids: CASIRSQGYYNGYTF.

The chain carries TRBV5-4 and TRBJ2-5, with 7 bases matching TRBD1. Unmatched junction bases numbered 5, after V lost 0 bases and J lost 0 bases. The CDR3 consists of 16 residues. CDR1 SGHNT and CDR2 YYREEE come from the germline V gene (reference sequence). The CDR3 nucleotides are TGTGCCAGCAGCTTGGGGCCAGGGGGAAACCAAGAGACCCAGTACTTC. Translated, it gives CASSLGPGGNQETQYF.